What follows is one T cell receptor (beta chain) and its context. These data are taken from a study of blood T cell repertoires in COVID-19. In the study overall: The cDNA or gDNA used as material had been derived from T cells, B-cell-depleted T cells, or PBMCs.

Categorization into cohorts depended on clinical history that participants reported. There are 15 residues in the CDR3. The V gene end was trimmed by 4 bases and the J gene end by 3 bases; junction bases not matched to a gene: 6. Germline V gene sequence: CDR1 SGDLS, CDR2 YYNGEE. Libraries were prepared by immunoSEQ multiplex PCR; TCRdb keeps only in-frame clonotypes and omits some of them. This sample has a few hundred thousand clones; around 89% occur once, and the top ten carry under 9.5%. This sequence originates from a man aged 40-50 years who had recovered from COVID-19. The genes are TRBV9 and TRBJ2-2; 7 bases align to TRBD1. Source material: PBMCs or T cells enriched from blood (not recorded which). The CDR3 spells CASSPGQVHTGELFF. CDR3 nucleotide sequence: TGTGCCAGCAGCCCTGGACAGGTGCACACCGGGGAGCTGTTTTTT.